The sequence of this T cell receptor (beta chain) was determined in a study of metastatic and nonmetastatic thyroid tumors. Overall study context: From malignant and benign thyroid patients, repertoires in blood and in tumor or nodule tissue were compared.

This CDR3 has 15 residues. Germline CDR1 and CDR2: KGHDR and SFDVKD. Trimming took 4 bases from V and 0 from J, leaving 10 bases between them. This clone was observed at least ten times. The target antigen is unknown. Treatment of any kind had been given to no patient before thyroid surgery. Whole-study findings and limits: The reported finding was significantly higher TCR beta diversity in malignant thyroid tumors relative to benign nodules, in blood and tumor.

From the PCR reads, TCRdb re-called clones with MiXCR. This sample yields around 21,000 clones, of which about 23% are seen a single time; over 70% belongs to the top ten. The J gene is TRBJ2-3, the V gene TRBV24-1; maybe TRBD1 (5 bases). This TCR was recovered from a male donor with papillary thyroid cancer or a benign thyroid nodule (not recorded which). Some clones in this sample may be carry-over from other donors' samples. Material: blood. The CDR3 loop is CATSDTTASTDTQYF. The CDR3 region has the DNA TGTGCCACCAGTGACACGACAGCTAGCACAGATACGCAGTATTTT.